What follows are 21 T cell receptor beta chains derived from one specimen sequenced in a study of spatial heterogeneity in lung cancer. TCRdb fed the 5' RACE reads into MiXCR, producing one record per CDR3 protein. In the table there are tens of thousands of distinct CDR3 sequences, about 20% of which are singletons. Time point given: sample taken at primary tumor resection. Researchers sequenced whole RNA taken from tumor, nontumor lung or frozen PBMC without sorting. Source: PBMCs, taken at surgery. Source of these receptors: a male donor with early-stage non-small cell lung cancer.

This clonotype was recorded many times. J is TRBJ2-1 and V is TRBV10-3; 8 nucleotides agree with TRBD1. The ends lost 6 bases at V and 8 bases at J; junction bases unmatched: 3. Germline lookup yields CDR1 ENHRY and CDR2 SYGVKD. The CDR3 has 12 amino acids. The CDR3 is CAIRDRVDEQFF. The CDR3 bases are TGTGCCATCAGGGACAGGGTAGATGAGCAGTTCTTC.

This clonotype showed up just a few times. CDR3 sequence reads: CSVIELSYEQYF. The CDR3 DNA follows: TGCAGCGTTATTGAACTTTCCTACGAGCAGTACTTC. V is TRBV29-1 and J is TRBJ2-7, with D uncertain. The germline V and J ends were trimmed by 5 bases and 1 base, with 9 bases remaining between them. The V gene's germline CDR1 is SQVTM and CDR2 ANQGSEA. CDR3 length: 12 amino acids.

This clonotype has a handful of counts. CDR3 sequence reads: CAISLAGEAYEQYF. The CDR3 DNA is TGTGCCATCAGTCTTGCGGGAGAAGCCTACGAGCAGTACTTC. J is TRBJ2-7 and V is TRBV10-3, with 7 bases aligning to TRBD2. Germline CDR1 reads ENHRY; CDR2 reads SYGVKD. This CDR3 is built from 14 residues. The V segment lost 5 bases and the J segment 2 bases; nucleotides outside the gene matches: 6.

V and J are TRBV6-6 and TRBJ2-6, with D hard to call. Germline V gene lookup returns CDR1 MNHNY and CDR2 SVGAGI (reference sequence). This CDR3 contains 15 residues. Between the trimmed V and J ends, which lost 4 bases and 0 bases, there was a span of 7 bases. In nucleotides, the CDR3 is TGTGCCAGCAGTTGGGTCGCCTCTGGGGCCAACGTCCTGACTTTC. This sequence encodes CASSWVASGANVLTF.

This clonotype occurred a few times. CDR3 protein: CASSSQGYNEQFF. CDR3 sequence (DNA): TGTGCCAGCAGCTCACAGGGTTACAATGAGCAGTTCTTC. This chain connects TRBV11-3 to TRBJ2-1, with a tentative D call TRBD1 (6 bases). Germline CDR1 reads SGHNT; CDR2 reads YENEEA. The length of the CDR3 is 13 residues. V lost 4 bases and J 4 bases, leaving 8 bases between the germline ends. Looking up the rest from reference TRBV11-3 and TRBJ2-1 gives the full variable domain: EAGVVQSPRYKIIEKKQPVAFWCNPISGHNTLYWYLQNLGQGPELLIRYENEEAVDDSQLPKDRFSAERLKGVDSTLKIQPAELGDSAVYLCASSSQGYNEQFFGPGTRLTVL.

This clonotype was picked up a small number of times. This chain links TRBV10-3 with TRBJ2-7; TRBD1 aligns across 12 bases. In germline, CDR1 is ENHRY, CDR2 SYGVKD. The CDR3 length is 14 residues. V was pared by 6 bases and J by 7 bases, with 7 bases of the junction left unmatched. The CDR3 DNA is TGTGCCATCAGGGGGACAGGGGGCGACTCGGAGCAGTACTTC. Amino acid sequence: CAIRGTGGDSEQYF.

In its sample, this clonotype was seen many times. CDR3 nucleotide sequence: TGTGCCATCAGCCTAACCCCGGGACAGTACAATGAGCAGTTCTTC. It codes for CAISLTPGQYNEQFF. The chain has TRBV10-3 and TRBJ2-1; the match to TRBD1 covers 7 bases. V trimming: 6 bases; J trimming: 4 bases; junction bases outside the gene matches: 9. Germline V gene sequence: CDR1 ENHRY, CDR2 SYGVKD. This CDR3 is built from 15 residues.

This clonotype was counted between two and nine times. Here the CDR3 DNA reads TGTGCCAGTAGTCCTCACGAACAGCCCCAGCATTTT. Residues: CASSPHEQPQHF. The rearrangement uses TRBV19 and TRBJ1-5; D unresolved. Trimming stripped 5 bases from V and 7 bases from J, with 9 bases between. Germline CDR1 LNHDA, CDR2 SQIVND (reference sequence). The CDR3 contains 12 residues.

CDR3 protein: CSARDSYRVYEQYF. CDR3 DNA sequence: TGCAGTGCTAGAGATAGTTACAGGGTCTACGAGCAGTACTTC. This chain joins TRBV20-1 and TRBJ2-7; possibly TRBD1 for D (6 bases). Germline CDR1 is DFQATT and CDR2 is SNEGSKA (reference sequence). This CDR3 has 14 residues. Trimming took 0 bases from V and 3 from J, leaving 12 bases between them.

This clonotype was counted only a few times. The chain combines TRBV30 with TRBJ1-1, with D possibly being TRBD1 (6 bases). V dropped 2 bases and J dropped 4 bases, with 17 bases sitting between them. CDR3 size: 15 residues. Germline CDR1 and CDR2: GTSNPN and SVGIG (reference sequence). The CDR3 sequence is CAWSLTAQGPTEAFF. CDR3 coding DNA: TGTGCCTGGAGTCTAACGGCACAGGGCCCCACTGAAGCTTTCTTT.

J is TRBJ2-4 and V is TRBV20-1; possible D gene TRBD2, 5 bases. Trimming cost V 5 bases and J 8 bases, with 7 bases left between them. CDR1 DFQATT and CDR2 SNEGSKA come from the germline V gene (reference sequence). CDR3 length: 10 amino acids. In nucleotides, the CDR3 is TGCAGTGCTGGACTGGACATTCAGTACTTC. It specifies CSAGLDIQYF.

This clonotype turned up a few times. The rearrangement uses TRBV4-2 and TRBJ1-2, with a possible D match to TRBD1 (6 bases). Germline V gives CDR1 LGHNA, CDR2 YNFKEQ. The ends were cut back, 1 base at V and 6 bases at J, with 15 bases in the middle. CDR3 length: 15 amino acids. The CDR3 loop is CASSQAYRVGDGYTF. CDR3 sequence (DNA): TGTGCCAGCAGCCAAGCCTACAGGGTAGGGGATGGCTACACCTTC.

The J gene is TRBJ2-2, the V gene TRBV2; 7 bases match TRBD1. This CDR3 spans 15 amino acids. Unmatched junction bases numbered 9, after V lost 7 bases and J lost 4 bases. Germline CDR1 and CDR2: SNHLY and FYNNEI. In nucleotides, the CDR3 is TGTGCCAGCACCGGGACAGCGGTGGGCACCGGGGAGCTGTTTTTT. Translation: CASTGTAVGTGELFF.

The V gene is TRBV7-9, the J gene TRBJ2-5; 7 bases are shared with TRBD2. The germline CDR1 and CDR2 sequences are SEHNR and FQNEAQ (reference sequence). After removal of 8 bases from V and 2 bases from J, the junction contained 8 bases not matched to a gene. This CDR3 comprises 14 residues. This CDR3 is CASRMTSSQETQYF. CDR3 DNA: TGTGCCAGCCGGATGACTAGCAGTCAAGAGACCCAGTACTTC.

This clonotype was seen a handful of times. The V call is TRBV7-9, the J call TRBJ1-5; D is perhaps TRBD1 (5 bases). Trimming removed 1 base from V and 1 base from J, with 5 bases in between. The length of the CDR3 is 14 residues. In germline, CDR1 is SEHNR, CDR2 FQNEAQ (reference sequence). CDR3 loop: CASSLGDSNQPQHF. The DNA for the CDR3 is TGTGCCAGCAGCTTAGGGGACAGCAATCAGCCCCAGCATTTT.

This clonotype has ten or more counts. The genes are TRBV24-1 and TRBJ2-3, with D uncertain. The CDR3 covers 12 residues. V lost 4 bases to trimming and J lost 6 bases, with 7 bases between them. The germline V gene has CDR1 KGHDR and CDR2 SFDVKD. This CDR3 is CATSDLADTQYF. In nucleotides, the CDR3 is TGTGCCACCAGTGACCTTGCGGATACGCAGTATTTT.

The chain uses TRBV19 and TRBJ2-1, with 9 bases matching TRBD1. The CDR3 is made up of 13 amino acids. V shed 8 bases, J shed 8 bases, and the junction held 7 bases outside the gene matches. Germline V gene data show CDR1 as LNHDA and CDR2 as SQIVND (reference sequence). CDR3 DNA: TGTGCCAGTGGCGGGACAGGGTACGATGAGCAGTTCTTC. Its protein product is CASGGTGYDEQFF.

This clonotype has at least ten counts. The chain recombines TRBV6-2 or TRBV6-3 with TRBJ1-5; a weak D match, TRBD1 (5 bases). The length of the CDR3 is 14 residues. V gave up 5 bases and J gave up 7 bases, with 15 bases separating them. Germline CDR1 MNHEY, CDR2 SVGEGT. In nucleotides, the CDR3 is TGTGCCAGCAGTCGGGGGTTTGTGGTACAGCCCCAGCATTTT. Translation gives CASSRGFVVQPQHF.

In DNA, the CDR3 is TGTGCCAGCAGTTCCTACCCCGGGGGGGGTCCCTACGAGCAGTACTTC. Its translation: CASSSYPGGGPYEQYF. This rearrangement joins TRBV27 to TRBJ2-7, with 8 bases aligning to TRBD2. The CDR3 is 16 residues long. Germline V gene sequence: CDR1 MNHEY, CDR2 SMNVEV (reference sequence). V lost 4 bases and J lost 2; bases outside the gene matches: 10.

The chain recombines TRBV7-2 with TRBJ1-4; TRBD1 is a possible D gene (5 bases). The germline gives CDR1 SGHTA, CDR2 FQGNSA. The CDR3 runs 15 residues. With 3 bases removed from V and 7 bases from J, the gap between germline ends came to 15 bases. Here the CDR3 reads CASSFYRGSGEKLFF. CDR3 sequence (DNA): TGTGCCAGCAGCTTCTATAGGGGAAGTGGTGAAAAACTGTTTTTT.

This clonotype was detected only a few times. The chain joins TRBV5-1 to TRBJ2-3; D may be TRBD2 (6 bases). This CDR3 is 15 amino acids long. The germline V gene encodes CDR1 SGHRS and CDR2 YFSETQ. V gave up 7 bases and J gave up 1 base, with 16 bases separating them. In DNA form, the CDR3 reads TGCGCCAGCGGGCTGGGGGGTCTGCGCACAGATACGCAGTATTTT. Translated, it gives CASGLGGLRTDTQYF.